The 26 T cell receptor beta chains in this list originate from one sample, sequenced in a study of cytomegalovirus exposure and HLA in healthy donors. The assay was immunoSEQ multiplex PCR, and TCRdb's table has in-frame clones only and misses some. The table records 170,000 or so clones, 65% to 85% of them present only once. Source material: PBMCs. Source of these receptors: a woman aged 18-35 years in good health and CMV-seropositive.

V is TRBV11-3 and J is TRBJ1-1; 9 bases map to TRBD1. V was clipped by 3 bases and J by 8 bases; unmatched bases: 1. This CDR3 comprises 12 residues. CDR1 and CDR2 from the germline V gene are SGHNT and YENEEA. The CDR3 DNA follows: TGTGCCAGCAGCTTGGGGACAGGGGAAGCTTTCTTT. Encoded protein: CASSLGTGEAFF. Full variable domain (remainder filled in from reference TRBV11-3 and TRBJ1-1): EAGVVQSPRYKIIEKKQPVAFWCNPISGHNTLYWYLQNLGQGPELLIRYENEEAVDDSQLPKDRFSAERLKGVDSTLKIQPAELGDSAVYLCASSLGTGEAFFGQGTRLTVV.

Written as DNA, the CDR3 is TGTGCCAGCAGCATCCGGGACACAGGAGGCTACACCTTC. Translation: CASSIRDTGGYTF. V is TRBV7-2 and J is TRBJ1-2; TRBD1 might be the D (6 bases). The V end was cut by 5 bases, the J end by 8 bases, with 15 bases between. Germline V lookup: CDR1 SGHTA, CDR2 FQGNSA. This CDR3 is 13 amino acids long.

V is TRBV13 and J is TRBJ1-2, with 7 nucleotides matching TRBD1. This CDR3 spans 14 amino acids. CDR1 and CDR2 from the germline V gene are PRHDT and FYEKMQ (reference sequence). Unmatched junction bases numbered 7, after V lost 4 bases and J lost 5 bases. CDR3 in DNA: TGTGCCAGCAGCTCTGAGGGGGCGCGATATGGCTACACCTTC. This codes for CASSSEGARYGYTF. Looking up the rest from reference TRBV13 and TRBJ1-2 gives the full variable domain: AAGVIQSPRHLIKEKRETATLKCYPIPRHDTVYWYQQGPGQDPQFLISFYEKMQSDKGSIPDRFSAQQFSDYHSELNMSSLELGDSALYFCASSSEGARYGYTFGSGTRLTVV.

The rearrangement links TRBV28 to TRBJ2-7; 7 bases fit TRBD2. V was pared by 4 bases and J by 4 bases, with 16 bases of the junction left unmatched. This CDR3 spans 17 amino acids. CDR1 and CDR2 (germline): MDHEN, SYDVKM. The CDR3, as DNA: TGTGCCAGCAGTTCCGCGGAGCTTCTAGCGGCGCCTTACGAGCAGTACTTC. Translating gives CASSSAELLAAPYEQYF.

The chain uses TRBV7-2 and TRBJ1-2; the match to TRBD1 covers 7 bases. The V and J ends lost 5 bases and 4 bases, in that order; junction bases with no gene match: 7. The CDR3 runs 14 residues. Germline-derived CDR1 and CDR2 are SGHTA and FQGNSA. The CDR3 bases are TGTGCCAGCAGCAGAACGGGGGACAGCTATGGCTACACCTTC. As protein: CASSRTGDSYGYTF.

V and J are TRBV19 and TRBJ1-5, with D possibly TRBD1 on 6 matching bases. The V gene's germline CDR1 is LNHDA and CDR2 SQIVND (reference sequence). CDR3 length: 17 residues. V dropped 7 bases and J dropped 3 bases, with 22 bases sitting between them. CDR3 protein: CASNPPGPGAFNQPQHF. DNA for the CDR3: TGTGCCAGTAACCCACCGGGCCCAGGGGCATTCAATCAGCCCCAGCATTTT.

This clone showed up just once. The genes are TRBV5-6 and TRBJ1-1, with D maybe TRBD1 (5 bases). The CDR3 runs 15 residues. The V and J ends lost 1 base and 4 bases respectively, with 14 bases between them. The germline V gene has CDR1 SGHDT and CDR2 YYEEEE. The CDR3 loop is CASSLIGRGGTEAFF. In nucleotides, the CDR3 is TGTGCCAGCAGCTTGATCGGGAGGGGTGGCACTGAAGCTTTCTTT.

The chain recombines TRBV9 with TRBJ2-5; weak D call: TRBD2 (6 bases). V was shortened by 0 bases and J by 6 bases, with 18 bases between the two germline ends. CDR1 and CDR2 from the germline V gene are SGDLS and YYNGEE. This CDR3 is built from 16 residues. For the CDR3, the DNA is TGTGCCAGCAGCGTAGAGGAGGGGTTCGCTCGTCAGACCCAGTACTTC. Translating gives CASSVEEGFARQTQYF.

J is TRBJ2-5 and V is TRBV7-7; maybe TRBD1 (5 bases). Deletions cut 2 bases from V and 6 bases from J, with 19 bases between. CDR1 is SSHAT, CDR2 FNYEAQ, per germline (reference sequence). This CDR3 region has 16 residues. CDR3 in amino acids: CASSLLIRVLSKTQYF. The DNA for the CDR3 is TGTGCCAGCAGCTTACTAATCAGGGTCCTCAGCAAGACCCAGTACTTC.

The V call is TRBV7-7, the J call TRBJ2-1, with 9 bases identical to TRBD1. The CDR3 is made up of 17 amino acids. Germline V gives CDR1 SSHAT, CDR2 FNYEAQ (reference sequence). V lost 5 bases to trimming and J lost 8 bases; unmatched junction nucleotides: 16. CDR3 protein: CASSEHRPGQGRDEQFF. CDR3 nucleotides: TGTGCCAGCAGCGAACACCGCCCGGGACAGGGTAGAGATGAGCAGTTCTTC.

The rearrangement links TRBV5-8 to TRBJ2-7; possible D gene TRBD2, 6 bases. The CDR3 extends over 12 amino acids. V was pared by 3 bases and J by 6 bases, with 10 bases between. Looked up from germline, CDR1 is SGHTS and CDR2 is YDEGEE. CDR3: CASSSAGREQYF. CDR3 sequence (DNA): TGTGCCAGCAGCTCGGCGGGGCGCGAGCAGTACTTC.

The sample holds one count of this clone. This rearrangement joins TRBV18 to TRBJ1-1, with D possibly being TRBD1 (5 bases). V lost 3 bases and J 2 bases, leaving 13 bases between the germline ends. Germline assignment: CDR1 KGHSH and CDR2 LQKENI. The CDR3 is made up of 15 amino acids. The CDR3 loop reads CASSPKTDSNTEAFF. CDR3 bases: TGTGCCAGCTCACCGAAGACAGATTCCAACACTGAAGCTTTCTTT.

This chain joins TRBV28 and TRBJ1-2; D call uncertain. Looked up from germline, CDR1 is MDHEN and CDR2 is SYDVKM. This CDR3 contains 11 residues. The germline V and J ends were trimmed by 10 bases and 2 bases, with 8 bases remaining between them. CDR3 sequence reads: CATSTNYGYTF. The CDR3 bases are TGTGCCACTTCAACAAACTATGGCTACACCTTC.

This rearrangement joins TRBV7-9 to TRBJ2-3; 8 bases match TRBD1. The CDR3 totals 15 residues. The V gene end was trimmed by 3 bases and the J gene end by 0 bases; junction bases not matched to a gene: 2. Germline V lookup: CDR1 SEHNR, CDR2 FQNEAQ (reference sequence). This CDR3 reads CASSFGQGSTDTQYF. The CDR3 DNA reads TGTGCCAGCAGCTTCGGACAGGGAAGCACAGATACGCAGTATTTT.

V gene TRBV27 combines with J gene TRBJ1-4; D remains ambiguous. V was cut by 2 bases and J by 8 bases, with 15 bases left in between. The CDR3 loop spans 15 amino acids. CDR1 and CDR2 from the germline V gene are MNHEY and SMNVEV (reference sequence). This chain's CDR3 is CASSLKLIRGEKLFF. The CDR3 DNA sequence: TGTGCCAGCAGTTTAAAATTGATCCGTGGCGAAAAACTGTTTTTT. Full variable domain (outside the CDR3, taken from reference TRBV27 and TRBJ1-4): EAQVTQNPRYLITVTGKKLTVTCSQNMNHEYMSWYRQDPGLGLRQIYYSMNVEVTDKGDVPEGYKVSRKEKRNFPLILESPSPNQTSLYFCASSLKLIRGEKLFFGSGTQLSVL.

The rearrangement joins TRBV7-9 to TRBJ1-1; 7 bases agree with TRBD1. The J segment lost 4 bases and the V segment lost 5 bases, leaving 7 bases of the junction unmatched. The germline gives CDR1 SEHNR, CDR2 FQNEAQ (reference sequence). CDR3 size: 14 residues. CDR3 DNA sequence: TGTGCCAGCAGCCCCCGCCAGGGGGTCACTGAAGCTTTCTTT. This sequence encodes CASSPRQGVTEAFF.

This clone was seen a handful of times. This rearrangement joins TRBV5-5 to TRBJ2-7; TRBD1 matches 7 bases. Germline loops: CDR1 SGHKS, CDR2 YYEKEE (reference sequence). The V and J ends lost 6 bases and 3 bases, in that order; junction bases with no gene match: 9. The CDR3 is made up of 14 amino acids. In nucleotides, the CDR3 is TGTGCCAGCACTCGGGACAGCGTTGTCTACGAGCAGTACTTC. This translates into CASTRDSVVYEQYF.

The chain has TRBV2 and TRBJ2-3; the D gene is possibly TRBD1 (6 bases). The CDR3 sequence is 15 residues long. The V gene's germline CDR1 is SNHLY and CDR2 FYNNEI. The V gene lost 7 bases and the J gene lost 3 bases, with 17 bases spanning the gap. CDR3 nucleotides: TGTGCCAGCACCATCGAAGGGGGACAAACAGATACGCAGTATTTT. It encodes CASTIEGGQTDTQYF.

V gene TRBV25-1 combines with J gene TRBJ1-1, with D possibly TRBD1 on 5 matching bases. CDR1 is MGHDK, CDR2 SYGVNS, per germline. The CDR3 sequence is 15 residues long. V was cut by 5 bases and J by 1 base, with 14 bases left in between. CDR3 in amino acids: CASSPSRGQNTEAFF. DNA for the CDR3: TGTGCCAGCAGTCCCTCTAGGGGTCAGAACACTGAAGCTTTCTTT.

The V call is TRBV4-2, the J call TRBJ2-1; D gene uncertain. Trimming left V 0 bases short and J 16 bases short, with 16 bases between. Germline V gene sequence: CDR1 LGHNA, CDR2 YNFKEQ. The CDR3 sequence is 13 residues long. The CDR3 region is CASSQDPLNTKFF. CDR3 nucleotides: TGTGCCAGCAGCCAAGATCCCCTAAATACGAAATTCTTC.

This clone has just one count. This chain connects TRBV11-2 to TRBJ1-2, with D possibly matching TRBD1 (6 bases). Looked up from germline, CDR1 is SGHAT and CDR2 is FQNNGV. V gave up 5 bases and J gave up 0 bases, with 19 bases separating them. The CDR3 runs 17 residues. CDR3: CASSPRAGGAANYGYTF. CDR3 in DNA: TGTGCCAGCAGCCCACGGGCGGGGGGGGCAGCTAACTATGGCTACACCTTC. Full variable domain (missing parts from reference TRBV11-2 and TRBJ1-2): EAGVAQSPRYKIIEKRQSVAFWCNPISGHATLYWYQQILGQGPKLLIQFQNNGVVDDSQLPKDRFSAERLKGVDSTLKIQPAKLEDSAVYLCASSPRAGGAANYGYTFGSGTRLTVV.

This rearrangement joins TRBV19 to TRBJ2-2, with D possibly TRBD1 on 6 matching bases. Trimming shortened V by 9 bases and J by 1 base, and 12 bases separated the two germline ends. The germline V gene has CDR1 LNHDA and CDR2 SQIVND (reference sequence). The CDR3 has 14 residues. In DNA form, the CDR3 reads TGTGCCAGCACCGCGACAGGGAACACCGGGGAGCTGTTTTTT. This translates into CASTATGNTGELFF. Looking up the rest from reference TRBV19 and TRBJ2-2 gives the full variable domain: DGGITQSPKYLFRKEGQNVTLSCEQNLNHDAMYWYRQDPGQGLRLIYYSQIVNDFQKGDIAEGYSVSREKKESFPLTVTSAQKNPTAFYLCASTATGNTGELFFGEGSRLTVL.

The chain has TRBV18 and TRBJ1-4; possible D gene TRBD1, 5 bases. This CDR3 region has 14 residues. V dropped 0 bases and J dropped 8 bases, with 10 bases sitting between them. From germline, CDR1 is KGHSH and CDR2 LQKENI. The CDR3 reads CASSPPAGREKLFF. The CDR3 DNA is TGTGCCAGCTCACCACCGGCAGGGCGGGAAAAACTGTTTTTT.

V usage is TRBV9 and J usage is TRBJ2-3, with D perhaps TRBD2 (6 bases). Per germline, CDR1 SGDLS and CDR2 YYNGEE. This CDR3 is built from 13 residues. V lost 4 bases to trimming and J lost 11 bases, with 17 bases between them. CDR3 in DNA: TGTGCCAGCAGCCAGGTCGGGGGATTTGAGCAGTATTTT. Encoded protein: CASSQVGGFEQYF.

This clone was seen only a few times. The V and J genes are TRBV20-1 and TRBJ1-5, with D possibly matching TRBD1 (5 bases). The CDR3 extends over 11 amino acids. Germline V gene data show CDR1 as DFQATT and CDR2 as SNEGSKA (reference sequence). The germline V and J ends were trimmed by 4 bases and 6 bases, with 7 bases remaining between them. Here the CDR3 DNA reads TGCAGTGCTACCGGGGGTCAGCCCCAGCATTTT. Translating it yields CSATGGQPQHF.

This clone was seen a single time. The gene calls are TRBV18 and TRBJ2-5; D might be TRBD1 (7 bases). The CDR3 sequence is 13 residues long. V dropped 3 bases and J dropped 5 bases, with 10 bases sitting between them. Germline V gene sequence: CDR1 KGHSH, CDR2 LQKENI. Here the CDR3 reads CASSPEGAETQYF. The CDR3 nucleotides read TGTGCCAGCTCACCGGAGGGGGCCGAGACCCAGTACTTC.